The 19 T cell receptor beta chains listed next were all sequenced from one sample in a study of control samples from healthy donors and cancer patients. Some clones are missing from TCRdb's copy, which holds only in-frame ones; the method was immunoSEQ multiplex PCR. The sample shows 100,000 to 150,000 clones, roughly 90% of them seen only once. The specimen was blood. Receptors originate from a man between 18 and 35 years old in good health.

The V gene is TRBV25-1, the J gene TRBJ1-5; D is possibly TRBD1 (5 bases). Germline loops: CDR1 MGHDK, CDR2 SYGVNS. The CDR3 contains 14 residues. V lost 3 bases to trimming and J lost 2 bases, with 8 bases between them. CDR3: CASSDRERNQPQHF. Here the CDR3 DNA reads TGTGCCAGCAGTGACAGGGAGCGCAATCAGCCCCAGCATTTT. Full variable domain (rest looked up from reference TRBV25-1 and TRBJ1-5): EADIYQTPRYLVIGTGKKITLECSQTMGHDKMYWYQQDPGMELHLIHYSYGVNSTEKGDLSSESTVSRIRTEHFPLTLESARPSHTSQYLCASSDRERNQPQHFGDGTRLSIL.

The CDR3 nucleotides read TGTGCCAGCAGCTTAGGGGGGCAGGGCGGCTACACCTTC. This gives the protein CASSLGGQGGYTF. This rearrangement joins TRBV11-2 to TRBJ1-2, with D possibly being TRBD1 (6 bases). V lost 1 base and J lost 8, with 11 bases in between. This CDR3 spans 13 amino acids. Per germline, CDR1 SGHAT and CDR2 FQNNGV.

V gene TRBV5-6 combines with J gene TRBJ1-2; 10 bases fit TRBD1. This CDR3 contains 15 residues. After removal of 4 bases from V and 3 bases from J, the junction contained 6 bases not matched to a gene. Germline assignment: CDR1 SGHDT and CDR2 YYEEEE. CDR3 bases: TGTGCCAGCAGCCGACCGGGACAGGGGTACTATGGCTACACCTTC. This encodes CASSRPGQGYYGYTF. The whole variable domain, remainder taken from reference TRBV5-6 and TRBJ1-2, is DAGVTQSPTHLIKTRGQQVTLRCSPKSGHDTVSWYQQALGQGPQFIFQYYEEEERQRGNFPDRFSGHQFPNYSSELNVNALLLGDSALYLCASSRPGQGYYGYTFGSGTRLTVV.

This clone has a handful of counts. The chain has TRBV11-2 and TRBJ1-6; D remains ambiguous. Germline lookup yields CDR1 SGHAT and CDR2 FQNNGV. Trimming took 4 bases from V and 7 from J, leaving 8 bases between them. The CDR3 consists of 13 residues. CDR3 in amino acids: CASSSLQNSPLHF. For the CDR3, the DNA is TGTGCCAGCAGCTCGTTACAAAATTCACCCCTCCACTTT.

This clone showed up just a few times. The CDR3 DNA reads TGTGCCAGCAGTTTTAGAGCACAAGATACGCAGTATTTT. This codes for CASSFRAQDTQYF. The chain uses TRBV12-3 or TRBV12-4 and TRBJ2-3; D gene ambiguous. The CDR3 is 13 amino acids. V lost 3 bases to trimming and J lost 5 bases, with 9 bases between them.

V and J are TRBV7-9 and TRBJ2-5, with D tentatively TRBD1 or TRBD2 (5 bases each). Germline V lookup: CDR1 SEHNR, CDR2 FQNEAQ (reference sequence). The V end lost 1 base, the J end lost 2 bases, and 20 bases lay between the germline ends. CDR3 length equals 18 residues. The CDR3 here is CASSLGPGTGGRQETQYF. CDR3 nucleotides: TGTGCCAGCAGCTTAGGGCCTGGCACAGGAGGTAGGCAAGAGACCCAGTACTTC.

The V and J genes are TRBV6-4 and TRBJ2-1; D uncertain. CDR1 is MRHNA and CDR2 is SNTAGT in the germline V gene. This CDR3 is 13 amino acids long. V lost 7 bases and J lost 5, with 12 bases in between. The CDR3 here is CASKGPRHNEQFF. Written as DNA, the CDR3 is TGTGCCAGCAAGGGTCCTAGACACAATGAGCAGTTCTTC.

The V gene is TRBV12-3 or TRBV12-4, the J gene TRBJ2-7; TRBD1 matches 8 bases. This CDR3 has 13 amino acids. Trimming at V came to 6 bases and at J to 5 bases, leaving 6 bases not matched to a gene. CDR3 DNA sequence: TGTGCCAGCAGCACGGACAGGGCCCACGAGCAGTACTTC. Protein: CASSTDRAHEQYF.

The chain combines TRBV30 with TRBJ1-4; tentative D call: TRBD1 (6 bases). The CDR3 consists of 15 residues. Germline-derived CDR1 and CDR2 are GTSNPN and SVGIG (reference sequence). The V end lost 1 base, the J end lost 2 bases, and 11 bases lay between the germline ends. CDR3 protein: CAWSAGDYTNEKLFF. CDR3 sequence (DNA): TGTGCCTGGAGTGCAGGGGACTATACTAATGAAAAACTGTTTTTT.

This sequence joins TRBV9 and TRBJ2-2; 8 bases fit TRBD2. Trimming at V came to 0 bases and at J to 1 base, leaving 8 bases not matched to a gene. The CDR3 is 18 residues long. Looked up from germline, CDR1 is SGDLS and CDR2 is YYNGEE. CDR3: CASSVAGGSGGNTGELFF. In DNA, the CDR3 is TGTGCCAGCAGCGTAGCGGGGGGCAGCGGGGGGAACACCGGGGAGCTGTTTTTT.

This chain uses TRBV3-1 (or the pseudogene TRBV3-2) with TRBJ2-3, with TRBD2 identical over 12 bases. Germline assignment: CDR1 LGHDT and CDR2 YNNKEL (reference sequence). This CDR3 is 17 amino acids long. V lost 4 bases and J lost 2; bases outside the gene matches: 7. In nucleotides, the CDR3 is TGTGCCAGCAGCCTTCGACGGACTAGCGGGGCCACAGATACGCAGTATTTT. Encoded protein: CASSLRRTSGATDTQYF.

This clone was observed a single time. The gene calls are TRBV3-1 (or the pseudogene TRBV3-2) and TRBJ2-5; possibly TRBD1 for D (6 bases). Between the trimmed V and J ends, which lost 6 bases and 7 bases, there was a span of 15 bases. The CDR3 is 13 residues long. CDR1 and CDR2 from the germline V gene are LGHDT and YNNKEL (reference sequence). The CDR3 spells CASSQRGGGTQYF. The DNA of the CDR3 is TGTGCCAGCAGTCAACGAGGGGGTGGGACCCAGTACTTC.

The CDR3 DNA reads TGTGCCAGCAGCTTATTGGGCGGGACGAGCTCCTACGAGCAGTACTTC. The encoded protein is CASSLLGGTSSYEQYF. The gene calls are TRBV11-2 and TRBJ2-7; D may be TRBD2 (6 bases). Germline V CDR1 and CDR2: SGHAT, FQNNGV. CDR3 length: 16 residues. V lost 2 bases and J lost 0, with 14 bases in between.

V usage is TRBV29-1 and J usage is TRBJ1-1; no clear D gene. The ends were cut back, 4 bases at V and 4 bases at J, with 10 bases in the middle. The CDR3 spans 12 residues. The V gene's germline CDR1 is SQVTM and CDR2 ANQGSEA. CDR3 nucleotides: TGCAGCGTTGTGGGTGGATCCACTGAAGCTTTCTTT. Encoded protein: CSVVGGSTEAFF.

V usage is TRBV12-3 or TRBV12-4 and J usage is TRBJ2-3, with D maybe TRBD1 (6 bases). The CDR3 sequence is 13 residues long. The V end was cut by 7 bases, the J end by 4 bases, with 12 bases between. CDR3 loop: CASNTGSPDTQYF. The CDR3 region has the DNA TGTGCCAGCAATACAGGGTCCCCAGATACGCAGTATTTT.

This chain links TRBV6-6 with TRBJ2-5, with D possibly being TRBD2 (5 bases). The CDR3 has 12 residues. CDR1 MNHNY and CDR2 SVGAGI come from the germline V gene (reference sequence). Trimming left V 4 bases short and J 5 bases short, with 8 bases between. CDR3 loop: CASSFGVETQYF. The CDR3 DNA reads TGTGCCAGCAGTTTCGGGGTGGAGACCCAGTACTTC.

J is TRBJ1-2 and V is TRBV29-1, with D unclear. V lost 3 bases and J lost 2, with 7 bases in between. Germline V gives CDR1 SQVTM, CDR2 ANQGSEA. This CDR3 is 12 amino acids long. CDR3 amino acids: CSVEVGNYGYTF. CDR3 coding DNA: TGCAGCGTTGAGGTTGGGAACTATGGCTACACCTTC. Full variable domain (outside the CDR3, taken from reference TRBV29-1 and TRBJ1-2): SAVISQKPSRDICQRGTSLTIQCQVDSQVTMMFWYRQQPGQSLTLIATANQGSEATYESGFVIDKFPISRPNLTFSTLTVSNMSPEDSSIYLCSVEVGNYGYTFGSGTRLTVV.

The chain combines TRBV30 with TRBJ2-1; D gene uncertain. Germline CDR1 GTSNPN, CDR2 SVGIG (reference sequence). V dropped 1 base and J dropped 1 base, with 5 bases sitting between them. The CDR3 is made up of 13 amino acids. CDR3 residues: CAWSGGSYNEQFF. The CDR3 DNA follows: TGTGCCTGGAGTGGGGGTTCCTACAATGAGCAGTTCTTC.

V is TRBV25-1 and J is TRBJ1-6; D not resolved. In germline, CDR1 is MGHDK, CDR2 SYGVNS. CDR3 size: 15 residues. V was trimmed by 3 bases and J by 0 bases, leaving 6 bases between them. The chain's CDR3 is CASSDASSYNSPLHF. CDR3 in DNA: TGTGCCAGCAGTGACGCTAGCTCCTATAATTCACCCCTCCACTTT. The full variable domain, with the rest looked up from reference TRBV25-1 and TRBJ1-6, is EADIYQTPRYLVIGTGKKITLECSQTMGHDKMYWYQQDPGMELHLIHYSYGVNSTEKGDLSSESTVSRIRTEHFPLTLESARPSHTSQYLCASSDASSYNSPLHFGNGTRLTVT.